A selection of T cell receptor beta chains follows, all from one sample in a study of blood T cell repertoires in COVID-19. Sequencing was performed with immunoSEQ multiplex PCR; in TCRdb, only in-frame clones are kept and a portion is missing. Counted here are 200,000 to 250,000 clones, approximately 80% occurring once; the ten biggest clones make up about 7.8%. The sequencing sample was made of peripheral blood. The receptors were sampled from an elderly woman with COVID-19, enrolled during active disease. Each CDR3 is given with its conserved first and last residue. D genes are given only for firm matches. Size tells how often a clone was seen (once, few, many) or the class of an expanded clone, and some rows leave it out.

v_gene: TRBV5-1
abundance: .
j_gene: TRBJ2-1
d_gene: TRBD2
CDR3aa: CASSLGSGAYNEQFF
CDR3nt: TGCGCCAGCAGCTTGGGTAGCGGGGCCTACAATGAGCAGTTCTTC

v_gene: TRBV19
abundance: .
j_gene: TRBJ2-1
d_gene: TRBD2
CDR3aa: CASSYSGKDNEQFF
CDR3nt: TGTGCCAGTAGTTATAGCGGGAAAGACAATGAGCAGTTCTTC

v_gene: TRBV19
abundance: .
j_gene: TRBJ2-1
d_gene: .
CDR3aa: CASTPRARTGGEQFF
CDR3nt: TGTGCCAGTACCCCACGAGCCAGGACCGGGGGTGAGCAGTTCTTC

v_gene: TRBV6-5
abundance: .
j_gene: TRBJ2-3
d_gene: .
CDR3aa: CASSTKPDTQYF
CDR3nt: TGTGCCAGCAGTACAAAACCAGATACGCAGTATTTT

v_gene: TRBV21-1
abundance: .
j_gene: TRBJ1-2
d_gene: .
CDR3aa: CASSKDGLPRDGYTF
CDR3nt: TGTGCCAGCAGCAAAGATGGACTTCCTAGGGATGGCTACACCTTC

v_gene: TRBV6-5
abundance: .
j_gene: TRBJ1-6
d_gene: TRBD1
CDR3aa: CASSYEGARNSPLHF
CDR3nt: TGTGCCAGCAGTTACGAGGGGGCTCGGAATTCACCCCTCCACTTT

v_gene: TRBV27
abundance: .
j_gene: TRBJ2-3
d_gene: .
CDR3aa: CASSFGVAAITDTQYF
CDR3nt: TGTGCCAGCAGTTTCGGGGTAGCGGCAATCACAGATACGCAGTATTTT

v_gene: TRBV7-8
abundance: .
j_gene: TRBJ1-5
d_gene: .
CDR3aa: CASSLASGNQPQHF
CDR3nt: TGTGCCAGCAGCTTAGCGAGCGGCAATCAGCCCCAGCATTTT

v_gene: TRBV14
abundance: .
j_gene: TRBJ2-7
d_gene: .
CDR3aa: CASSQPTSSYEQYF
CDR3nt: TGTGCCAGCAGCCAACCGACTAGCTCCTACGAGCAGTACTTC

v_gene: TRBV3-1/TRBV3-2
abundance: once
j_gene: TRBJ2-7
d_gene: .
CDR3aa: CASSPQRASYEQYF
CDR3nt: TGTGCCAGCAGCCCCCAGCGGGCATCCTACGAGCAGTACTTC

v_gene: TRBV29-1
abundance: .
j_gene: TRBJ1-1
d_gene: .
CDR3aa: CSVPERDMGTEAFF
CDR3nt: TGCAGCGTTCCAGAGAGGGACATGGGCACTGAAGCTTTCTTT

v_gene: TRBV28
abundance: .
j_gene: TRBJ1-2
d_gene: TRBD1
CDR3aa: CASSLLGQYGYTF
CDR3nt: TGTGCCAGCAGTTTACTGGGACAGTATGGCTACACCTTC

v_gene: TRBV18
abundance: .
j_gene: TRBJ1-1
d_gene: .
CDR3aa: CASSPRGGGDNTEAFF
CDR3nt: TGTGCCAGCTCACCACGAGGGGGAGGGGATAACACTGAAGCTTTCTTT

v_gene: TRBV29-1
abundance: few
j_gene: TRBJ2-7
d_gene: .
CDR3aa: CSAVSGPGPYEQYF
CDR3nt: TGCAGCGCCGTATCAGGGCCTGGGCCCTACGAGCAGTACTTC

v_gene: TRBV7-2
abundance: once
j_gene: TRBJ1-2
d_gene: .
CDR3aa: CASSPDRNYGYTF
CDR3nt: TGTGCCAGCAGCCCTGACAGAAATTATGGCTACACCTTC

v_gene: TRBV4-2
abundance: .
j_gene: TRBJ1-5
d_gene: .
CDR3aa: CASSSSGTQNQPQHF
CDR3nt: TGTGCCAGCAGCTCCTCCGGGACACAAAATCAGCCCCAGCATTTT